The sequence of this TCR beta chain was determined in a study of T cell responses to AZD1222 COVID-19 vaccine. General study points: White British ancestry dominated among donors, who included more females, and clonal diversity was possibly underestimated.

Here immunoSEQ multiplex PCR was the method, and the copy in TCRdb shows in-frame clones only, minus some. The top ten hold 4.2% of the sample, which has about 130,000 clones, 89% seen once. The CDR3 covers 15 residues. From germline, CDR1 is SEHNR and CDR2 FQNEAQ (reference sequence). Between the trimmed V and J ends, which lost 7 bases and 5 bases, there was a span of 18 bases. For this clone: The antigen is undetermined.

The J gene is TRBJ2-1, the V gene TRBV7-9; possibly TRBD1 for D (6 bases). The sample was peripheral blood, taken on day 0 of AZD1222 vaccination. The origin of this receptor is an adult in good health. The CDR3 DNA reads TGTGCCAGCACCCTCTCCGGGACACCAAACAATGAGCAGTTCTTC. Its translation: CASTLSGTPNNEQFF.